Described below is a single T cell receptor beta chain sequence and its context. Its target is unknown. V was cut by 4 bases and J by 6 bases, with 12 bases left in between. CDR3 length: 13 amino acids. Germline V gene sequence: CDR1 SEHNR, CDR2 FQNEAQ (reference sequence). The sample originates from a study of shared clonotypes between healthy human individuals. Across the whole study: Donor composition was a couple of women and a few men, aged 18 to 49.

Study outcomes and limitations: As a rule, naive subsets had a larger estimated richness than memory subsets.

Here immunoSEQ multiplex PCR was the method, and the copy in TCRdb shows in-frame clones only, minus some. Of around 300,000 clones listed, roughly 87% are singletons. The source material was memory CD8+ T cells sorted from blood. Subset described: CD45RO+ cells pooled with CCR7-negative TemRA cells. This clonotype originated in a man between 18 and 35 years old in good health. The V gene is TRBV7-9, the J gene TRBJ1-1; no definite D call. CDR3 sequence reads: CASSSRREAEAFF. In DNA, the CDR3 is TGTGCCAGCAGCTCCCGACGCGAGGCTGAAGCTTTCTTT.